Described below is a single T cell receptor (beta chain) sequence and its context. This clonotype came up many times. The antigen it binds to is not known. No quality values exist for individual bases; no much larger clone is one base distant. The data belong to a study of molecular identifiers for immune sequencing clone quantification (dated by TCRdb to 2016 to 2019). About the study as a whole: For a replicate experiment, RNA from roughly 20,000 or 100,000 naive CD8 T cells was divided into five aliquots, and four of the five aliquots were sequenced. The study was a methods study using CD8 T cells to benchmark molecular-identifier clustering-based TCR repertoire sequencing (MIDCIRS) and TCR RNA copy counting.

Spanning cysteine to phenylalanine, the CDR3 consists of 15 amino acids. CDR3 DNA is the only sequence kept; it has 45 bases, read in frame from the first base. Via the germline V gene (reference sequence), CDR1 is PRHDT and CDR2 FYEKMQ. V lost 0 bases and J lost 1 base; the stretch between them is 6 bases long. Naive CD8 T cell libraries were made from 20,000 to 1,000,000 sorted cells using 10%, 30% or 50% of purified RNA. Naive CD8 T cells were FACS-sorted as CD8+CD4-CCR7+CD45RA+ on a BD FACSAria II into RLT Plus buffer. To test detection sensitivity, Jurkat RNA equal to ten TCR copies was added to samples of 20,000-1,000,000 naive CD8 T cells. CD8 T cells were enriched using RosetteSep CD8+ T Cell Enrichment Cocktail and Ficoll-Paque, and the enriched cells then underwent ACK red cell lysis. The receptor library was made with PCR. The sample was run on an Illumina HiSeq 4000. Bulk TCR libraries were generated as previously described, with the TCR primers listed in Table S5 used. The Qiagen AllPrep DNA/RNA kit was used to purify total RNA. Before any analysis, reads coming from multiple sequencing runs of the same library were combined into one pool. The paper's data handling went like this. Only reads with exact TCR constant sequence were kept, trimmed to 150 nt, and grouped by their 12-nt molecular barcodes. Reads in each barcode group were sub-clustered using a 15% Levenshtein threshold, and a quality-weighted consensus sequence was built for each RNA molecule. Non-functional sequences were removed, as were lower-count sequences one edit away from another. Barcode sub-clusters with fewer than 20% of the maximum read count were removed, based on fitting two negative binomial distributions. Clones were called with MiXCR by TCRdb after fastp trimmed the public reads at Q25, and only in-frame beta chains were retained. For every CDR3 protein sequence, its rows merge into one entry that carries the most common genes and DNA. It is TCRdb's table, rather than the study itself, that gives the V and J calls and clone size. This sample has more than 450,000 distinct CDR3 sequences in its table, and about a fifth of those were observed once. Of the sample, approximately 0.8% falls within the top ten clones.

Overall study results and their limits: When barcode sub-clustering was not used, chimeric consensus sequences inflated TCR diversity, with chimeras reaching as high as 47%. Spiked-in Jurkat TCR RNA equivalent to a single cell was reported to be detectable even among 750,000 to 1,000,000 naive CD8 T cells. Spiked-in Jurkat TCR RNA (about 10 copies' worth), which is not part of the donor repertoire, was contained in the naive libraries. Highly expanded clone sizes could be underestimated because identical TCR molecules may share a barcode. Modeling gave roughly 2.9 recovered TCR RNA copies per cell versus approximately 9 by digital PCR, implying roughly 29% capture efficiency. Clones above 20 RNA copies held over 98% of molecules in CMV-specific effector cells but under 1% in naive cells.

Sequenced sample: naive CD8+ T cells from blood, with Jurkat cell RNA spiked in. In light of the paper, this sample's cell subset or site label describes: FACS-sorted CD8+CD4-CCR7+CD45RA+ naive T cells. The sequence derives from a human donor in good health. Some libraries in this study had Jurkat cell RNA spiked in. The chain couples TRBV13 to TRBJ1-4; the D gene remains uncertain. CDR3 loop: CASSLGGGTNEKLFF. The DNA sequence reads TGTGCCAGCAGCTTAGGTGGTGGAACTAATGAAAAACTGTTTTTT.